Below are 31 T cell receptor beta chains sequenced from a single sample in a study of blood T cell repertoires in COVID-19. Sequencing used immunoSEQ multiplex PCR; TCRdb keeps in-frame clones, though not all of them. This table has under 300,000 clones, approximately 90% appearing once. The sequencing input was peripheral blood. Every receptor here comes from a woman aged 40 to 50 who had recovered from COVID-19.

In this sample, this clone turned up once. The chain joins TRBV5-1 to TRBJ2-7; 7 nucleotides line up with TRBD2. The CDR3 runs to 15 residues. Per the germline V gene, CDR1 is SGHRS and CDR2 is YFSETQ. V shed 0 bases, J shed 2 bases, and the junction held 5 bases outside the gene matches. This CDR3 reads CASSLVAGAAYEQYF. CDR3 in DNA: TGCGCCAGCAGCTTGGTCGCGGGAGCAGCCTACGAGCAGTACTTC.

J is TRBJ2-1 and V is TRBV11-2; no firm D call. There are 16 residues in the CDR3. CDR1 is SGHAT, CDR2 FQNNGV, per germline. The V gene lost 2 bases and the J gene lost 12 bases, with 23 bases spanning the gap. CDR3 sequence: CASSLSLTEPHRGQFF. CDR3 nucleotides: TGTGCCAGCAGCTTATCCCTCACAGAACCCCATCGTGGGCAGTTCTTC.

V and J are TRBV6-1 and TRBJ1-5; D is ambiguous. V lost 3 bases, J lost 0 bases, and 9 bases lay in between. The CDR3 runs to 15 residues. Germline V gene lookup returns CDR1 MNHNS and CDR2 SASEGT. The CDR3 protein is CASSEVGNSNQPQHF. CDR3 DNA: TGTGCCAGCAGTGAGGTGGGCAATAGCAATCAGCCCCAGCATTTT.

The CDR3 protein is CASSQGLAGMLAKNIQYF. The CDR3, as DNA: TGTGCCAGCAGCCAGGGACTAGCGGGGATGCTAGCCAAAAACATTCAGTACTTC. The chain has TRBV3-1 (or the pseudogene TRBV3-2) and TRBJ2-4; 13 bases fit TRBD2. The CDR3 runs to 18 residues. Germline lookup yields CDR1 LGHDT and CDR2 YNNKEL (reference sequence). The V and J ends lost 3 bases and 0 bases, in that order; junction bases with no gene match: 5.

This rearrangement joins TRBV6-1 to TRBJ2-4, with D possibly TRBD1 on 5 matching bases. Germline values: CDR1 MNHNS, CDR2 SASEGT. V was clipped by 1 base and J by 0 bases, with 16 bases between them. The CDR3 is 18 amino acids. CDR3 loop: CASSEGGRKTLAKNIQYF. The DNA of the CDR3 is TGTGCCAGCAGTGAAGGGGGCAGGAAAACCCTAGCCAAAAACATTCAGTACTTC.

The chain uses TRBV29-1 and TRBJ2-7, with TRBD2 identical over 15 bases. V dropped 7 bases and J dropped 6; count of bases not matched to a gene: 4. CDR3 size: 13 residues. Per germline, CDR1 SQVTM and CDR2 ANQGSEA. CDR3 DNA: TGCAGCGCCGGACTAGCGGGAGGGGGCGAGCAGTACTTC. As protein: CSAGLAGGGEQYF.

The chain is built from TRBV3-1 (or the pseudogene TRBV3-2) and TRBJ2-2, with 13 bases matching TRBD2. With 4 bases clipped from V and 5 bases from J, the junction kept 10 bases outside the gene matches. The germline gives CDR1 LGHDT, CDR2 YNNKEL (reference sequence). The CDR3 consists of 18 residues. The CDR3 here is CASSRPLAGGPGTGELFF. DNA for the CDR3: TGTGCCAGCAGCCGCCCACTAGCGGGAGGGCCTGGTACCGGGGAGCTGTTTTTT.

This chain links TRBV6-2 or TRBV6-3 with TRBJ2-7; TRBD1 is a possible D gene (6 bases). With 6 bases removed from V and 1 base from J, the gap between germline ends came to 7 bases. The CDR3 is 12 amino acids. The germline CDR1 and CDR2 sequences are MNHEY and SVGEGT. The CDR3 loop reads CASSQGSYEQYV. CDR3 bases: TGTGCCAGCAGCCAGGGGTCCTACGAGCAGTACGTC.

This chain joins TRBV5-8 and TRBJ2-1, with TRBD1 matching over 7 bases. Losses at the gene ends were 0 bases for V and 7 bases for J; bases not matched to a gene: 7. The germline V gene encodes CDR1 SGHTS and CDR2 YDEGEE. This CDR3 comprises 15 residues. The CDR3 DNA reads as TGTGCCAGCAGCTTGGGTGGACAGGTGTGGAATGAGCAGTTCTTC. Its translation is CASSLGGQVWNEQFF. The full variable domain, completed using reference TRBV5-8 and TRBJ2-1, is EAGVTQSPTHLIKTRGQQATLRCSPISGHTSVYWYQQALGLGLQFLLWYDEGEERNRGNFPPRFSGRQFPNYSSELNVNALELEDSALYLCASSLGGQVWNEQFFGPGTRLTVL.

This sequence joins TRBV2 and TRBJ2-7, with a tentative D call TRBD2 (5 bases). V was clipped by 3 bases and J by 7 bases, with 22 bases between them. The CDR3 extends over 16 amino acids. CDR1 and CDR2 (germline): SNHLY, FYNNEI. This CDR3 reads CASSDPRPARSGEQYV. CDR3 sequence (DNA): TGTGCCAGCAGTGACCCCAGACCAGCGCGTTCGGGAGAGCAGTACGTC.

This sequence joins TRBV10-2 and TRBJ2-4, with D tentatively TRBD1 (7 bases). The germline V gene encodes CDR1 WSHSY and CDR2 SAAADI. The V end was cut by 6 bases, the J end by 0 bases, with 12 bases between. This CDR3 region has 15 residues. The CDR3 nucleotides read TGCGCCAGCAGCGCGGGACAGCTAGCCAAAAACATTCAGTACTTC. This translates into CASSAGQLAKNIQYF.

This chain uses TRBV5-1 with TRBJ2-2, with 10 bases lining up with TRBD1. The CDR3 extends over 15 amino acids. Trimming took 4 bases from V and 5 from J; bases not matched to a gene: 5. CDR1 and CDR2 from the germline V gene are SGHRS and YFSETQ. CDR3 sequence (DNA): TGCGCCAGCAGCACCTGGACAGGGGGTACCGGGGAGCTGTTTTTT. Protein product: CASSTWTGGTGELFF.

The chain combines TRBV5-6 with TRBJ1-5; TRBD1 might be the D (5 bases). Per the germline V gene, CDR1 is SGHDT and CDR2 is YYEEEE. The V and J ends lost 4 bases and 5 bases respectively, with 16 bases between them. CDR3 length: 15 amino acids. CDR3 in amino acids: CASSGTGRGDQPQHF. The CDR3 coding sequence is TGTGCCAGCAGCGGAACGGGCCGGGGGGATCAGCCCCAGCATTTT.

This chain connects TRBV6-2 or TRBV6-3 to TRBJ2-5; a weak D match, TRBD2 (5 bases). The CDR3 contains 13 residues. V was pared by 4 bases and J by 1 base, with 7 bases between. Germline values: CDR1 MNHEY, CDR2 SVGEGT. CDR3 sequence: CASSWLAQETQYF. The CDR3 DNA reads TGTGCCAGCAGTTGGCTAGCCCAAGAGACCCAGTACTTC.

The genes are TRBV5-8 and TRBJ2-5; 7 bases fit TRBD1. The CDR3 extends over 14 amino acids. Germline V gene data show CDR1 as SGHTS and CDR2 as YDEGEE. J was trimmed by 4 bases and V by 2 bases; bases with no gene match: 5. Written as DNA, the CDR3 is TGTGCCAGCAGCTTTGTTGCAGGGGGAGAGACCCAGTACTTC. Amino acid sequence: CASSFVAGGETQYF.

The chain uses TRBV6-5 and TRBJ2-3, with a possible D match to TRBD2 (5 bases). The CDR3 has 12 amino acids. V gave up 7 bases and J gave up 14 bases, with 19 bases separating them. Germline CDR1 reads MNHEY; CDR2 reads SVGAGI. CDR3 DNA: TGTGCCAGCACCCCAAACGGCGGGCCAGCGTATTTT. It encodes CASTPNGGPAYF.

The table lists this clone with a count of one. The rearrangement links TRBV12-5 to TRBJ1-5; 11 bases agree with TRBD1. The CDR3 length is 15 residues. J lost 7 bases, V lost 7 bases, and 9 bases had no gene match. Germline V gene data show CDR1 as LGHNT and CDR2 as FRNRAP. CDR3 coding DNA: TGTGCTAGTGTCCCGGACAGGGGGCGTAGACAGCCCCAGCATTTT. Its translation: CASVPDRGRRQPQHF. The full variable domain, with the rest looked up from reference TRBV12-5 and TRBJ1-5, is DARVTQTPRHKVTEMGQEVTMRCQPILGHNTVFWYRQTMMQGLELLAYFRNRAPLDDSGMPKDRFSAEMPDATLATLKIQPSEPRDSAVYFCASVPDRGRRQPQHFGDGTRLSIL.

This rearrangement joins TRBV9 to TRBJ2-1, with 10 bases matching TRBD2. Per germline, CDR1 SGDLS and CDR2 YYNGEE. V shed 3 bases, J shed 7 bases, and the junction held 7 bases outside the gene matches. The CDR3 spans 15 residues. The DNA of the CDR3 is TGTGCCAGCAGCGCCTGGACTAGCGGACAAAATGAGCAGTTCTTC. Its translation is CASSAWTSGQNEQFF.

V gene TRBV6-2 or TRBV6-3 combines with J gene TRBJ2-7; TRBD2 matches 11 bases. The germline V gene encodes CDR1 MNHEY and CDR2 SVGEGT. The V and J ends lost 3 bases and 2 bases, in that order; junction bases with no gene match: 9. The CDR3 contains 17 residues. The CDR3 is CASSYVAGGPTTYEQYV. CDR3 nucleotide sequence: TGTGCCAGCAGTTATGTAGCGGGAGGGCCGACAACCTACGAGCAGTACGTC.

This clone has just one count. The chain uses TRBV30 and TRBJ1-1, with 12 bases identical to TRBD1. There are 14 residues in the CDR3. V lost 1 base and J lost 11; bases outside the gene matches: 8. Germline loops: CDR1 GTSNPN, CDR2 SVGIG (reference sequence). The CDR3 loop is CAWSDPGQGARAFF. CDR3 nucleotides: TGTGCCTGGAGTGACCCGGGACAGGGGGCCAGGGCTTTCTTT.

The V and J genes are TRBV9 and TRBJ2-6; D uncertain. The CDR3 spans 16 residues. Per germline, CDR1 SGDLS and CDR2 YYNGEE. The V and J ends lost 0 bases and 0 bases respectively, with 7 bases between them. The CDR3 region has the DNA TGTGCCAGCAGCGTAGGGCCCAGCTCTGGGGCCAACGTCCTGACTTTC. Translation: CASSVGPSSGANVLTF.

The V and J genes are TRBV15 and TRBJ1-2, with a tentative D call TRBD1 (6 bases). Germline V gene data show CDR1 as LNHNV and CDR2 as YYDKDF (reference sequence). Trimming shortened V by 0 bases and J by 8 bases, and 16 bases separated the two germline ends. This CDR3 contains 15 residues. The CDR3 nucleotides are TGTGCCACCAGCAGAGATCCCCAGGGGACCGCCGGCTACACCTTC. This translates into CATSRDPQGTAGYTF.

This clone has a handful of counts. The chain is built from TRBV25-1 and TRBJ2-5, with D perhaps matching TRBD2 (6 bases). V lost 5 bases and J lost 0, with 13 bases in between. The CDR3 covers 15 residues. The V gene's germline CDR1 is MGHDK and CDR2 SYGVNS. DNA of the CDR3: TGTGCCAGCAGTCCCAGTGGGAGGTACCAAGAGACCCAGTACTTC. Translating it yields CASSPSGRYQETQYF. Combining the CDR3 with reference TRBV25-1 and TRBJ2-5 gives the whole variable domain EADIYQTPRYLVIGTGKKITLECSQTMGHDKMYWYQQDPGMELHLIHYSYGVNSTEKGDLSSESTVSRIRTEHFPLTLESARPSHTSQYLCASSPSGRYQETQYFGPGTRLLVL.

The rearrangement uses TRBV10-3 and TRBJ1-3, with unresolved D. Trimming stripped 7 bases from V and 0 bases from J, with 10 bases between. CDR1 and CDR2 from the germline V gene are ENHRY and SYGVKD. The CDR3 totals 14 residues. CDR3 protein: CAINYDGSGNTIYF. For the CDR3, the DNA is TGTGCCATCAACTACGACGGCTCTGGAAACACCATATATTTT.

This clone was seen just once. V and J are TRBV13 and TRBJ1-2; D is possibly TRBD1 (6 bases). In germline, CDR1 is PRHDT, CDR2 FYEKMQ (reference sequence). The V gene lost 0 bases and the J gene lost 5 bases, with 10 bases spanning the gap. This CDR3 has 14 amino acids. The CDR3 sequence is CASSLGDRRYGYTF. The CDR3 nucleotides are TGTGCCAGCAGCTTAGGGGACAGAAGGTATGGCTACACCTTC.

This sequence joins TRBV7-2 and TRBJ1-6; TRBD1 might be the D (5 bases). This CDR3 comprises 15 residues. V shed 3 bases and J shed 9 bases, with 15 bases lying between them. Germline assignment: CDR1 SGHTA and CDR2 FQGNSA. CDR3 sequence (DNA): TGTGCCAGCAGCTTTGGCAATACCGGGGGTTCACCCCTCCACTTT. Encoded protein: CASSFGNTGGSPLHF.

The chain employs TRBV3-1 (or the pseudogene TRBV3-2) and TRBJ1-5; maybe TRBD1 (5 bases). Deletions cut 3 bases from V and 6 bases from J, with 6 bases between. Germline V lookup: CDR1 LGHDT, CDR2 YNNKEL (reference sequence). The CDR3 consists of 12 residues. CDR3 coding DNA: TGTGCCAGCAGCCACCAGGGTCAGCCCCAGCATTTT. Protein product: CASSHQGQPQHF.

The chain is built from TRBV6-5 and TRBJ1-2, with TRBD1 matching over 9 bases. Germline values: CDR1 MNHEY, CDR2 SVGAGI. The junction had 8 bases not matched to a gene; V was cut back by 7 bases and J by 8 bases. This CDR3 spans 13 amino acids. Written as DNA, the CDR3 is TGTGCCAGCAAACAACAGGGGGCGGGAGGCTACACCTTC. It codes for CASKQQGAGGYTF.

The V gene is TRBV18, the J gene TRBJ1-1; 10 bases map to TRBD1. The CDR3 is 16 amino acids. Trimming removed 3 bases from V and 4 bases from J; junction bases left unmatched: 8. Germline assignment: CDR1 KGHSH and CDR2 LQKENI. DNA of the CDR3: TGTGCCAGCTCACCGCGGACAGGGGGAACGGGCACTGAAGCTTTCTTT. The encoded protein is CASSPRTGGTGTEAFF.

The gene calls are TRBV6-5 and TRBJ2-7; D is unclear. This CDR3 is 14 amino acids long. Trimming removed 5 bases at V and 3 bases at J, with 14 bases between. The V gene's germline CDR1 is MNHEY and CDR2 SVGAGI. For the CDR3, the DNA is TGTGCCAGCAGTCGAGTGATTGCCGGCTACGAGCAGTACTTC. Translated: CASSRVIAGYEQYF.

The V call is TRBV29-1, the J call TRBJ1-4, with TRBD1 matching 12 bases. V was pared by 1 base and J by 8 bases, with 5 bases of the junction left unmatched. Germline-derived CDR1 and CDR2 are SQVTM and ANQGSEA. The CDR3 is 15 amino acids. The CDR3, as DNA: TGCAGCGTTGAAGGCGGGGACAGGGGGCCCGAAAAACTGTTTTTT. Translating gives CSVEGGDRGPEKLFF.